This TCR beta chain comes out of a study of tissue T cells after allogeneic stem cell transplantation. On this clone: Its antigen is unknown.

General observations from the study: This small cohort was clinically heterogeneous, and sampling depth was a limitation. Few T cell clones were shared across patients, but motif clusters showed tissue-specific shared signatures. Some tissue clones might be persisting host cells; their alloreactivity or antigen specificity was not determined.

Survey-depth TCRbeta CDR3 sequencing reported V/J genes and productive frequencies. Some clones are missing from TCRdb's copy, which holds only in-frame ones; the method was immunoSEQ multiplex PCR. Counted here are about 26,000 clones, 75% to 95% occurring once; the ten biggest clones make up about 2%. The receptor was derived from a male donor at least 60 years old who later had graft-versus-host disease after an allogeneic stem cell transplant. The sequencing here drew on blood, taken before transplantation.

The CDR3 reads CASSPGQLYGYTF. CDR3 sequence (DNA): TGTGCCAGCTCACCGGGACAGCTCTATGGCTACACCTTC. The V and J genes are TRBV18 and TRBJ1-2; 7 bases agree with TRBD1. The germline V gene encodes CDR1 KGHSH and CDR2 LQKENI. V shed 3 bases and J 4 bases; nucleotides not matched to a gene: 2. This CDR3 region has 13 residues.